These 2 T cell receptor beta chains were sequenced from one sample in a study of Graves' ophthalmopathy and Graves' hyperthyroidism. RNA transcripts yielded amplified TCR beta CDR3 regions. Second-round multiplex PCR followed a first-round RT-PCR using HTBI primers. TCRdb fed the multiplex PCR reads into MiXCR, producing one record per CDR3 protein. The sample has 500,000 to 600,000 distinct CDR3 sequences, about 35% seen once; the top ten hold less than 4.5%. The sequenced material came from peripheral blood or thyroid tissue (not recorded which). The source is an adult man with Graves' hyperthyroidism.

The chain joins TRBV7-2 to TRBJ2-2, with D tentatively TRBD1 (6 bases). The CDR3 has 18 amino acids. Germline V lookup: CDR1 SGHTA, CDR2 FQGNSA. With 5 bases removed from V and 4 bases from J, the gap between germline ends came to 23 bases. Here the CDR3 DNA reads TGTGCCAGCAGCGTAGAGGCCAGGGGAGACCCGAGCACCGGGGAGCTGTTTTTT. Protein sequence: CASSVEARGDPSTGELFF.

This clonotype was recorded a few times. V gene TRBV12-3 or TRBV12-4 combines with J gene TRBJ1-4, with 8 bases matching TRBD1. The ends lost 6 bases at V and 2 bases at J; junction bases unmatched: 5. This CDR3 has 15 residues. The CDR3 region has the DNA TGTGCCAGCAGCCCGACAGGGGATACTAATGAAAAACTGTTTTTT. Protein sequence: CASSPTGDTNEKLFF.